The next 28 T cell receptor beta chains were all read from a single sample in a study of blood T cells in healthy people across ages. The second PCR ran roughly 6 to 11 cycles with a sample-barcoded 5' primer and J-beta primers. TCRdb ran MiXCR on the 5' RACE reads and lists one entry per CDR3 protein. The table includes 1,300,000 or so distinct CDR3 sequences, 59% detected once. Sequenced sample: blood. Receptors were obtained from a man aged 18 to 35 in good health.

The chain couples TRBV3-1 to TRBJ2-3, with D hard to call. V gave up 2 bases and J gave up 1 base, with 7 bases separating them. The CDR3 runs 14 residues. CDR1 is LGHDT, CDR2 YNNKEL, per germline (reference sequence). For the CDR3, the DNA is TGTGCCAGCAGCCAATCGACCCGCACAGATACGCAGTATTTT. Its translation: CASSQSTRTDTQYF.

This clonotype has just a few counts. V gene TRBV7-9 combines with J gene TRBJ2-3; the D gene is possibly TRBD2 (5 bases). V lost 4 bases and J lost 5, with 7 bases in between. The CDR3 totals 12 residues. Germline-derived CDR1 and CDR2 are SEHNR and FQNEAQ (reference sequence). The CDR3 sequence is CASSSGLDTQYF. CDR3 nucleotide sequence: TGTGCCAGCAGCTCCGGACTAGATACGCAGTATTTT.

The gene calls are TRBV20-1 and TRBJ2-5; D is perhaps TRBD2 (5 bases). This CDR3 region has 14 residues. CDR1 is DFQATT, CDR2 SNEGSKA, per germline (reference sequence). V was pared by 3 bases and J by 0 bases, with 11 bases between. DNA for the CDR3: TGCAGTGCTAGGTTTCTGGGAGACCAAGAGACCCAGTACTTC. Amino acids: CSARFLGDQETQYF.

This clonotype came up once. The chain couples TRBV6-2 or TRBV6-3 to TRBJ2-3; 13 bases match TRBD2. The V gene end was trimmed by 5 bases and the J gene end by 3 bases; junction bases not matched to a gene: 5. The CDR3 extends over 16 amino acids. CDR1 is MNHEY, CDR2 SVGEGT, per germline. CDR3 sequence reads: CASSQGTSGATDTQYF. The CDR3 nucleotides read TGTGCCAGCAGTCAAGGGACTAGCGGGGCTACAGATACGCAGTATTTT.

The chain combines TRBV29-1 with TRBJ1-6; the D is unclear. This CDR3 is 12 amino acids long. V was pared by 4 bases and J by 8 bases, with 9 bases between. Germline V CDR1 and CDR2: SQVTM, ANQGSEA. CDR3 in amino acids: CSVGSGDSPLHF. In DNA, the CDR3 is TGCAGCGTTGGGTCCGGCGATTCACCCCTCCACTTT.

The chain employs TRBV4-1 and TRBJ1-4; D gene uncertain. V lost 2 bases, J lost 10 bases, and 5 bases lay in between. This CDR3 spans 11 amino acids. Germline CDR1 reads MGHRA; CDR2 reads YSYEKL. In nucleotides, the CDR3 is TGCGCCAGCAGCCAATTGCGAAAACTGTTTTTT. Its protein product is CASSQLRKLFF.

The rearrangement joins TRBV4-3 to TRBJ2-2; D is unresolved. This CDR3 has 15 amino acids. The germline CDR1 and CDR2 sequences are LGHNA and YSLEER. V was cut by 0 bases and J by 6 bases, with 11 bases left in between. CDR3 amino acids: CASSQDRTAAGELFF. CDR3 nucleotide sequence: TGCGCCAGCAGCCAAGATCGCACCGCGGCCGGGGAGCTGTTTTTT.

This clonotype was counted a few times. The CDR3 region is CASSPIAGGRKNIQYF. CDR3 DNA sequence: TGTGCCAGCAGCCCGATAGCGGGGGGGCGAAAAAACATTCAGTACTTC. This sequence joins TRBV7-9 and TRBJ2-4, with 11 bases fitting TRBD2. The CDR3 spans 16 residues. After removal of 5 bases from V and 4 bases from J, the junction contained 7 bases not matched to a gene. CDR1 SEHNR and CDR2 FQNEAQ come from the germline V gene (reference sequence).

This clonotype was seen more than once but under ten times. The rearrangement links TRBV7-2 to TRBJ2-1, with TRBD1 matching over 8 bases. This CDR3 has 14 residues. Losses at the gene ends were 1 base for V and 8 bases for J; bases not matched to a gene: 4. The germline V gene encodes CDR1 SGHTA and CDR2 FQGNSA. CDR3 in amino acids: CASSLGTGTYEQFF. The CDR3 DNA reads TGTGCCAGCAGCTTAGGGACAGGGACGTATGAGCAGTTCTTC.

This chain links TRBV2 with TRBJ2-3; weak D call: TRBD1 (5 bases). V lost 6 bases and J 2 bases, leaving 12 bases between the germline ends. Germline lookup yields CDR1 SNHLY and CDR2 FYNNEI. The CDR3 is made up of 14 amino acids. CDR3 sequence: CASRQDPDTDTQYF. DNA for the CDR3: TGTGCCAGCAGACAGGACCCGGACACAGATACGCAGTATTTT.

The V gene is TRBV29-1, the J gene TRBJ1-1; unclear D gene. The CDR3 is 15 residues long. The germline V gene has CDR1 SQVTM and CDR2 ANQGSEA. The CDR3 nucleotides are TGCAGTGCTAGAGACCTGGGAGTCTTGAACACTGAAGCTTTCTTT. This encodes CSARDLGVLNTEAFF.

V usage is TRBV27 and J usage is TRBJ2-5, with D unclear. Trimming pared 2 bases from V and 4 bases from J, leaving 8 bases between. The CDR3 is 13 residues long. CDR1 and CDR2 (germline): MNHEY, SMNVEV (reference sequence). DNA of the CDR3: TGTGCCAGCAGTTTAAGCCTCTCAGAGACCCAGTACTTC. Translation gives CASSLSLSETQYF.

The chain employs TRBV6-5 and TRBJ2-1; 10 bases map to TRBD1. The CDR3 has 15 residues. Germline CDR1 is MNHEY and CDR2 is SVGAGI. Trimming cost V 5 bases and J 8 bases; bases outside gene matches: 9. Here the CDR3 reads CASSRPGQGSDEQFF. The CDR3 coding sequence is TGTGCCAGCAGTCGACCGGGACAGGGGTCCGATGAGCAGTTCTTC.

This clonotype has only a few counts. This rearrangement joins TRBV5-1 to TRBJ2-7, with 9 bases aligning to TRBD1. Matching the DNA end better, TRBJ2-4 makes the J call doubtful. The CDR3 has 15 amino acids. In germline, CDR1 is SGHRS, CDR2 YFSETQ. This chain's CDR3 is CASSSGTGSVIIQYF. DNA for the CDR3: TGCGCCAGCAGCTCCGGGACAGGGTCCGTTATCATTCAGTACTTC.

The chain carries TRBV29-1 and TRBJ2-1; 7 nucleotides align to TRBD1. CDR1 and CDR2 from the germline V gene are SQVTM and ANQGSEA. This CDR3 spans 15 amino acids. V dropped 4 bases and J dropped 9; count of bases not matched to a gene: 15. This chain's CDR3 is CSVGAGVQGSGEQFF. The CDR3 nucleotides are TGCAGCGTTGGGGCTGGGGTACAGGGGTCGGGTGAGCAGTTCTTC.

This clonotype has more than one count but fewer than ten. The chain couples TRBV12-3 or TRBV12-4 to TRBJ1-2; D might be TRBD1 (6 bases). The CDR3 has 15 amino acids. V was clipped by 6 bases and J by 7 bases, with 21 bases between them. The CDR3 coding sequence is TGTGCCAGCAGGCTACAGGGTTATGGTTCACGTGGCTACACCTTC. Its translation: CASRLQGYGSRGYTF.

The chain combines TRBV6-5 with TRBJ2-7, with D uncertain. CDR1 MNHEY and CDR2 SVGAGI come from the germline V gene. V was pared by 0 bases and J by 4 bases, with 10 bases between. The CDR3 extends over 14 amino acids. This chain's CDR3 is CASSYSRAPYEQYF. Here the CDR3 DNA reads TGTGCCAGCAGTTACTCCCGGGCCCCTTACGAGCAGTACTTC.

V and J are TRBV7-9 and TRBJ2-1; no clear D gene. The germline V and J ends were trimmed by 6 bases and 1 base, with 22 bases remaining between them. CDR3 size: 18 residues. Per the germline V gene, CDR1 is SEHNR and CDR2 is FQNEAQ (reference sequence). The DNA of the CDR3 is TGTGCCAGCAGGGATGGCAACAAACACGTGACGTCCTACAATGAGCAGTTCTTC. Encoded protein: CASRDGNKHVTSYNEQFF.

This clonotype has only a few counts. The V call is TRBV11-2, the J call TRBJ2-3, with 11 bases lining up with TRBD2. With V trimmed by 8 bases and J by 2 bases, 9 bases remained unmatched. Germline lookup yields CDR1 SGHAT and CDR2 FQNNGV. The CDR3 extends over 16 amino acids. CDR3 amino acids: CASASWTSGFTDTQYF. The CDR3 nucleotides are TGTGCCAGCGCCTCTTGGACTAGCGGGTTCACAGATACGCAGTATTTT. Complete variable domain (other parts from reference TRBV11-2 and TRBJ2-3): EAGVAQSPRYKIIEKRQSVAFWCNPISGHATLYWYQQILGQGPKLLIQFQNNGVVDDSQLPKDRFSAERLKGVDSTLKIQPAKLEDSAVYLCASASWTSGFTDTQYFGPGTRLTVL.

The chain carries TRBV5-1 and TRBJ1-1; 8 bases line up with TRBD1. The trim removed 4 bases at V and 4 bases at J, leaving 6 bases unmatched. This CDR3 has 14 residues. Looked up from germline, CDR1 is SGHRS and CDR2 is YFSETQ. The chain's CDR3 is CASSVDGQGTEAFF. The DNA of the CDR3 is TGCGCCAGCAGCGTAGATGGACAGGGCACTGAAGCTTTCTTT.

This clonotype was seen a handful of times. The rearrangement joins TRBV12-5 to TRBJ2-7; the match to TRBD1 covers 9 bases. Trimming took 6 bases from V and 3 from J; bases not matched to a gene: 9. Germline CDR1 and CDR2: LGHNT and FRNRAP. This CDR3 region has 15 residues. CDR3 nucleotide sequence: TGTGCTAGTGGGTTAGACGGACAGGGGCTCTACGAGCAGTACTTC. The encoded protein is CASGLDGQGLYEQYF.

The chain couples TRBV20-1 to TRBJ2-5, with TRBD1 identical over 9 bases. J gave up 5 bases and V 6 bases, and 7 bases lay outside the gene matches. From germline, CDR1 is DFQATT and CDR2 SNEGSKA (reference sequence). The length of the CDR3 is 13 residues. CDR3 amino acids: CSAVGQGMETQYF. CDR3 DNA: TGCAGTGCCGTGGGACAGGGTATGGAGACCCAGTACTTC.

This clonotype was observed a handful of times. DNA for the CDR3: TGTGCCATCAGTGAGTCGCCTTTGGGGCGAGAGACCCAGTACTTC. This gives the protein CAISESPLGRETQYF. V is TRBV10-3 and J is TRBJ2-5; tentative D call: TRBD1 (5 bases). Germline CDR1 is ENHRY and CDR2 is SYGVKD. The length of the CDR3 is 15 residues. Trimming shortened V by 0 bases and J by 4 bases, and 12 bases separated the two germline ends.

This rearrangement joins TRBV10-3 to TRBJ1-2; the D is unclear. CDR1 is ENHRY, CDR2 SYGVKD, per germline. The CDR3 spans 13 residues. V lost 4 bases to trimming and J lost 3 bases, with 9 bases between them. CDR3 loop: CAISGDGYYGYTF. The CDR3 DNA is TGTGCCATCAGTGGTGACGGATACTATGGCTACACCTTC.

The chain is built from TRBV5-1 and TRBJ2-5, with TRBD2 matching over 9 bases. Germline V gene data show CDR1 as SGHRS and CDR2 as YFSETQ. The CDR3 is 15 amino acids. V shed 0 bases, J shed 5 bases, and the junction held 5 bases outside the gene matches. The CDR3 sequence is CASSLEGLARETQYF. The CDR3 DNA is TGCGCCAGCAGCTTGGAGGGACTAGCAAGGGAGACCCAGTACTTC.

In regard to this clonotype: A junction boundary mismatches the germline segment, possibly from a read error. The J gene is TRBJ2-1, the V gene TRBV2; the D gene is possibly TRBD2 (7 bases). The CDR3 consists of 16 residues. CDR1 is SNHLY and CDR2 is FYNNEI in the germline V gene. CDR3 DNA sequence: TGTGCCAGCGACCCCTTGGGGGGGCGGGGGTACAATGAACAGTTCTTC. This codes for CASDPLGGRGYNEQFF.

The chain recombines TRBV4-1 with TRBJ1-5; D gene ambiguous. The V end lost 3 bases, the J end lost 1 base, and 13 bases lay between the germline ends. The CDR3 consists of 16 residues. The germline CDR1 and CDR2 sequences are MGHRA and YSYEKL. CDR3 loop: CASSQAADWSNQPQHF. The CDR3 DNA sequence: TGCGCCAGCAGCCAGGCAGCTGACTGGAGCAATCAGCCCCAGCATTTT.

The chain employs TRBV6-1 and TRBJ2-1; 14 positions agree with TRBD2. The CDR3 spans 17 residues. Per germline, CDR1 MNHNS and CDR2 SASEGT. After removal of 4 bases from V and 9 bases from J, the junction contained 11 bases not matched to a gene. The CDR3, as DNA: TGTGCCAGCAGTGGAAGGACTAGCGGGGGGTGGTTCGTTGAGCAGTTCTTC. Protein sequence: CASSGRTSGGWFVEQFF.